A selection of T cell receptor beta chains follows, all from one sample in a study of OX40 agonist ivuxolimab in advanced cancers. Libraries were prepared by immunoSEQ multiplex PCR; TCRdb keeps only in-frame clonotypes and omits some of them. The table shows about 40,000 clones, with around 82% occurring only once. This specimen consisted of CD4+ or CD8+ T cells sorted from blood, obtained in a trial of the OX40 agonist ivuxolimab. The origin of the receptors is an adult with an advanced solid tumor such as melanoma, head and neck, liver or kidney cancer. Both conserved end residues are part of each CDR3. Each record gives: V gene, J gene, D gene, clone size, CDR3 DNA, CDR3 protein. A D gene is named only where the DNA matches it firmly. Size tells how often a clone was seen (once, few, many) or the class of an expanded clone, and some rows leave it out.

TRBV6-1	TRBJ2-3	NA	NA	TGTGCCAGCAATGAAATTTTTCGGACAGATACGCAGTATTTT	CASNEIFRTDTQYF
TRBV10-3	TRBJ1-3	NA	NA	TGTGCCATCAGTGAGTCGTTTGACCCAGGAAACACCATATATTTT	CAISESFDPGNTIYF
TRBV6-1	TRBJ1-1	NA	NA	TGTGCCAGCAGTGGGGGCAGGCACCATGAAGCTTTCTTT	CASSGGRHHEAFF
TRBV30	TRBJ1-1	NA	NA	TGTGCCTGGAGCCAGACTGAAGCTTTCTTT	CAWSQTEAFF
TRBV19	TRBJ2-7	NA	few	TGTGCCAGTAGTGACAGAACCTCCTACGAGCAGTACTTC	CASSDRTSYEQYF
TRBV2	TRBJ1-1	NA	NA	TGTGCCAGCAGTGAATTGGTTAGGAACACTGAAGCTTTCTTT	CASSELVRNTEAFF
TRBV10-3	TRBJ2-3	TRBD2	NA	TGTGCCACCTCCCCTAGCGGGAGGGGCACAGATACGCAGTATTTT	CATSPSGRGTDTQYF
TRBV11-3	TRBJ2-1	TRBD2	few	TGTGCCAGCAGCTTAGCGGCGGGAGGGCCGATACGAAATGAGCAGTTCTTC	CASSLAAGGPIRNEQFF
TRBV9	TRBJ2-1	NA	NA	TGTGCCAGCAGCGTAACTAGCTCCAATGAGCAGTTCTTC	CASSVTSSNEQFF
TRBV19	TRBJ1-1	NA	NA	TGTGCCAGTAGCAAGTCTTCGGACACTGAAGCTTTCTTT	CASSKSSDTEAFF
TRBV5-4	TRBJ2-2	NA	NA	TGTGCCATCCCTCTACCGGGGCGGATGAACACCGGGGAGCTGTTTTTT	CAIPLPGRMNTGELFF
TRBV9	TRBJ2-7	TRBD2	NA	TGTGCCAGCAGCCCTAGCGGGAAATTCCACGAGCAGTACTTC	CASSPSGKFHEQYF
TRBV15	TRBJ1-1	NA	NA	TGTGCCACCAGCAGAGACGGGGGCGCTAGAGGGACTTTCTTT	CATSRDGGARGTFF
TRBV5-6	TRBJ2-1	NA	NA	TGTGCCAGCAGCTCGATGGGACAAGGGGGGTACAATGAGCAGTTCTTC	CASSSMGQGGYNEQFF
TRBV11-2	TRBJ2-3	TRBD2	NA	TGTGCCAGCAGCTTCAGCGGGAACCCTGGGGATACGCAGTATTTT	CASSFSGNPGDTQYF
TRBV6-5	TRBJ1-2	TRBD1	NA	TGTGCCAGCAGTCCCCTCGGGCCAGGGGGAGGCTACACCTTC	CASSPLGPGGGYTF
TRBV6-5	TRBJ2-7	TRBD2	NA	TGTGCCAGCAGCCGGACTAGCGGGAGTTACGAGCAGTACTTC	CASSRTSGSYEQYF
TRBV2	TRBJ2-5	NA	once	TGTGCCAGCAAAGAGGGACGGACCCAAGAGACCCAGTACTTC	CASKEGRTQETQYF
TRBV9	TRBJ2-1	TRBD1	few	TGTGCCAGCAGAAGGACAGGGGACAATGAGCAGTTCTTC	CASRRTGDNEQFF
TRBV6-6	TRBJ1-2	NA	NA	TGTGCCAGCAGTCTCGACAGGCCTACGGGGTATGGCTACACCTTC	CASSLDRPTGYGYTF
TRBV19	TRBJ2-2	NA	NA	TGTGCCAGTAGTATAGGACTCAACACCGGGGAGCTGTTTTTT	CASSIGLNTGELFF
TRBV7-6	TRBJ2-1	NA	NA	TGTGCCAGCAGCCCTTACGGGGCGACCGACTTGAGCTCCTACAATGAGCAGTTCTTC	CASSPYGATDLSSYNEQFF
TRBV7-2	TRBJ2-2	NA	NA	TGTGCCAGCAGCTGGGACGGAGTCACCGGGGAGCTGTTTTTT	CASSWDGVTGELFF
TRBV27	TRBJ2-3	NA	once	TGTGCCAGCACCACAGCGCGGGGATACAGCACAGATACGCAGTATTTT	CASTTARGYSTDTQYF
TRBV10-1	TRBJ2-2	TRBD1	NA	TGCGCCAGCAGTGACCGGGGACAGGCGAACACCGGGGAGCTGTTTTTT	CASSDRGQANTGELFF
TRBV10-3	TRBJ1-1	TRBD1	NA	TGTGCCATTGGGACAGGGAGGAGTACTGAAGCTTTCTTT	CAIGTGRSTEAFF
TRBV29-1	TRBJ2-5	NA	NA	TGCAGCGCCGAACAGGCAGGCGAGACCCAGTACTTC	CSAEQAGETQYF
TRBV18	TRBJ1-1	NA	NA	TGTGCCAGCTCAATCCGGGAAAACACTGAAGCTTTCTTT	CASSIRENTEAFF
TRBV5-6	TRBJ2-1	TRBD2	NA	TGTGCCAGCAGCTTGGATAGCGGGAGATCCTACAATGAGCAGTTCTTC	CASSLDSGRSYNEQFF
TRBV6-1	TRBJ2-2	NA	NA	TGTGCCAGCAGTGATTCAGGAGCCACCGGGGAGCTGTTTTTT	CASSDSGATGELFF
TRBV19	TRBJ1-4	NA	NA	TGTGCCAGTAGATTTATTAGGGGATCTAATGAAAAACTGTTTTTT	CASRFIRGSNEKLFF
TRBV11-2	TRBJ2-7	TRBD2	NA	TGTGCCAGCAGCCCCAGGACTAGCGGGATCTACGAGCAGTACTTC	CASSPRTSGIYEQYF
TRBV18	TRBJ1-1	NA	once	TGTGCCAGCTCACCACTTACAGGGATGGGCACTGAAGCTTTCTTT	CASSPLTGMGTEAFF
TRBV9	TRBJ2-1	TRBD2	NA	TGTGCCAGCAGCCCTCGGACTAGCGGGAGAATTGAGCAGTTCTTC	CASSPRTSGRIEQFF
TRBV30	TRBJ2-1	NA	few	TGTGCCTGGGCGAGGGAGGACGGCTCCTACAATGAGCAGTTCTTC	CAWAREDGSYNEQFF
TRBV29-1	TRBJ2-7	NA	NA	TGCAGCGTTGTGGCAGCGGTATCCTACGAGCAGTACTTC	CSVVAAVSYEQYF
TRBV28	TRBJ2-7	TRBD2	NA	TGTGCCAGATTCGGGACTAGCGGGGTGTTAGGTATGTACGAGCAGTACTTC	CARFGTSGVLGMYEQYF
TRBV27	TRBJ1-5	TRBD1	NA	TGTGCCAGCGGGGGACAGGGATTCAATCAGCCCCAGCATTTT	CASGGQGFNQPQHF
TRBV28	TRBJ2-7	NA	NA	TGTGCCAGCAGTCCCCCCGAAGGCTACGAGCAGTACTTC	CASSPPEGYEQYF
TRBV20-1	TRBJ2-7	NA	NA	TGCAGTGCTCTGGATTTTTACGAGCAGTACTTC	CSALDFYEQYF
TRBV7-9	TRBJ1-3	NA	NA	TGTGTCAGCAGCTTAGCCATAGAAGGAAACACCATATATTTT	CVSSLAIEGNTIYF
TRBV5-1	TRBJ1-2	TRBD1	NA	TGCGCCAGCAGCTTGTACGACTCCACAGGGGGCCCCTTCTATGGCTACACCTTC	CASSLYDSTGGPFYGYTF
TRBV6-5	TRBJ2-7	TRBD2	NA	TGTGCCACGCAGCGGGACCCCTACGAGCAGTACTTC	CATQRDPYEQYF
TRBV5-1	TRBJ2-1	TRBD1	NA	TGCGCCAGCAGCTCAGGACAGGGGGTGGTCAATGAGCAGTTCTTC	CASSSGQGVVNEQFF
TRBV5-5	TRBJ1-2	NA	NA	TGTGCCAGCAGCTTGGTGGACACACCGGCGGGCTACACCTTC	CASSLVDTPAGYTF
TRBV19	TRBJ1-1	NA	NA	TGTGCCAGTACCGTACTACAGGGTAACACTGAAGCTTTCTTT	CASTVLQGNTEAFF
TRBV7-8	TRBJ1-1	TRBD1	NA	TGTGCCAGCAGCCGACAGGGCGGCGGGACTGAAGCTTTCTTT	CASSRQGGGTEAFF
TRBV7-9	TRBJ2-7	TRBD2	NA	TGTGCCAGCAGTCCCTCGCGGGAGGGCCTTATATACGAGCAGTACTTC	CASSPSREGLIYEQYF
TRBV19	TRBJ1-5	NA	NA	TGTGCCAGTAGTATAGATTTGGGGGATCAGCCCCAGCATTTT	CASSIDLGDQPQHF
TRBV7-2	TRBJ2-1	TRBD1	NA	TGTGCCAGCAGCTTAGGCAGGGGGCCCGGTGAGCAGTTCTTC	CASSLGRGPGEQFF